Listed below are T cell receptor beta chains from one sample, sequenced in a study of T cell responses to AZD1222 COVID-19 vaccine. This table comes from immunoSEQ multiplex PCR, and its TCRdb copy is limited to in-frame clones, with some not included. The sample shows 80,000 to 95,000 clones, roughly 90% of them seen only once. The sample in question was peripheral blood, obtained on day 0 of MenACWY control vaccination. The receptors were gathered from an adult in good health. Each CDR3 is given with its conserved first and last residue. The order of the fields is CDR3 DNA, CDR3 protein, V gene, J gene, clone size, D gene. A D gene is named only where the DNA matches it firmly. A clone size is listed for some rows: how often the clone was seen (once, few, many), or a class if it is expanded.

TGTGCCATCAGTGACTCCACGACAGGGGATGGCTACACCTTC	CAISDSTTGDGYTF	TRBV10-3	TRBJ1-2	-	TRBD1
TGCGCCAGCAGCCAATCCCGAGAATTTGGAAACACCATATATTTT	CASSQSREFGNTIYF	TRBV4-3	TRBJ1-3	-	-
TGCGCCAGCAGCCAAGATCTCGCAGGGGCGTATGAGCAGTACTTC	CASSQDLAGAYEQYF	TRBV4-3	TRBJ2-7	-	-
TGTGCCAGCAGCGTTCACAGGGGGGGAAACACTGAAGCTTTCTTT	CASSVHRGGNTEAFF	TRBV7-2	TRBJ1-1	-	TRBD1
TGCGCCAGCAGCCCAACGGGACAGGGAACAGATACGCAGTATTTT	CASSPTGQGTDTQYF	TRBV10-1	TRBJ2-3	-	TRBD1
TGTGCCAGCAGTCCAGCGGGAGGGGAGACCCAGTACTTC	CASSPAGGETQYF	TRBV5-4	TRBJ2-5	once	TRBD2
TGTGCCAGCAGTGCGGACAATGGGTTTCTAGGGGCTAACTATGGCTACACCTTC	CASSADNGFLGANYGYTF	TRBV6-1	TRBJ1-2	-	-
TGCAGCCTCGAGACAGCTTCCTACACCTTC	CSLETASYTF	TRBV20-1	TRBJ1-2	-	-
TGTGCCAGCAGCCAAGGTCATTTGAGCGAGCAGTACTTC	CASSQGHLSEQYF	TRBV3-1/TRBV3-2	TRBJ2-7	once	-
TGTGCCAGCAGCTTTATACAAAACTACGAGCAGTACTTC	CASSFIQNYEQYF	TRBV7-9	TRBJ2-7	-	-
TGTGCCAGCAGCCAAGGCGTGACTAGCGGGACAGATACGCAGTATTTT	CASSQGVTSGTDTQYF	TRBV3-1/TRBV3-2	TRBJ2-3	-	TRBD2
TGTGCCAGCAGCAGACAGGGGGCCACTGAAGCTTTCTTT	CASSRQGATEAFF	TRBV5-4	TRBJ1-1	-	TRBD1
TGTGCCAGCAGTTTGTCGACCCTACCAGGTGAGCAGTTCTTC	CASSLSTLPGEQFF	TRBV2	TRBJ2-1	-	-
TGTGCCAGTAGTGTCACCGGGACAGGGCAAAACGAGCAGTACTTC	CASSVTGTGQNEQYF	TRBV19	TRBJ2-7	-	TRBD1
TGTGCCAGCTCACCGGCTAGCAATCAGCCCCAGCATTTT	CASSPASNQPQHF	TRBV18	TRBJ1-5	-	-